The entry below describes one T cell receptor (beta chain). Additional DNA sequences in this sample encode the identical CDR3. The data stem from a study of shared clonotypes between healthy human individuals. CDR3 length: 13 residues. Trimming shortened V by 4 bases and J by 3 bases, and 10 bases separated the two germline ends. The V gene's germline CDR1 is LNHDA and CDR2 SQIVND (reference sequence). Execution of the assay was at deep level. In the authors' workflow: Junction-only immunoSEQ data arrived without quality scores, meaning filtering differed. Using immunoSEQ multiplex PCR, the repertoire was profiled, and TCRdb retains in-frame clones only, with some absent. Clonal size and the V and J genes are those of that table, whereas D and trimming came from the DNA. Found here are around 2.1 million clones, 85% to 95% of them singletons; the top ten hold around 1.7%. Naive CD8 cells lacked CD45RO, underwent positive selection for CCR7 and left out terminally differentiated effector memory CD45RA+ cells. The donors were all Caucasian adults (living in Nashville, Tennessee).

This TCR derives from a man younger than 30 in good health. Some clones in this sample may be carry-over from other donors' samples. The V gene is TRBV19, the J gene TRBJ2-7; D may be TRBD2 (5 bases). What was sequenced was naive CD8+ T cells from PBMCs. In DNA, the CDR3 is TGTGCCAGTAGTACCGGGGTAGGCTACGAGCAGTACTTC. Its protein is CASSTGVGYEQYF.